A selection of T cell receptor beta chains follows, all from one sample in a study of beta chain features in type 1 diabetes. Using immunoSEQ multiplex PCR, the repertoire was profiled, and TCRdb retains in-frame clones only, with some absent. In the table there are under 250,000 clones, 11% to 15% of which are singletons. Sequencing was performed on naive CD4+ T cells from blood. The source of these receptors is a woman in her forties in good health. The CDR3 runs from the conserved cysteine through the conserved F or W. The order of the fields is clone size, J gene, D gene, V gene, CDR3 protein, CDR3 DNA. D genes are given only for firm matches. Where a row states a size, it is once, few, many or the class of an expanded clone; other rows omit it.

few	TRBJ2-5	TRBD1	TRBV6-6	CASSPTETGAETQYF	TGTGCCAGCAGTCCGACTGAGACAGGGGCGGAGACCCAGTACTTC
few	TRBJ2-7	TRBD1	TRBV19	CASSPLTGASYEQYF	TGTGCCAGTAGTCCCCTGACAGGGGCGAGCTACGAGCAGTACTTC
-	TRBJ2-1	TRBD1	TRBV18	CASSPQGAVYNEQFF	TGTGCCAGCTCACCTCAGGGGGCAGTTTACAATGAGCAGTTCTTC
-	TRBJ2-7	-	TRBV25-1	CASSEFGGLGDRHGQYF	TGTGCCAGCAGTGAATTCGGTGGTTTGGGTGACAGGCACGGGCAGTACTTC
few	TRBJ2-1	-	TRBV7-6	CASSLAHKGGEQFF	TGTGCCAGCAGCTTAGCGCACAAAGGGGGTGAGCAGTTCTTC
few	TRBJ1-6	-	TRBV5-4	CASSPRGNSPLHF	TGTGCCAGCAGCCCGCGGGGTAATTCACCCCTCCACTTT
few	TRBJ1-5	-	TRBV19	CASSIVGQGYQPQHF	TGTGCCAGTAGTATTGTAGGCCAGGGGTATCAGCCCCAGCATTTT
-	TRBJ2-7	-	TRBV28	CASSLIGTYEQYF	TGTGCCAGCAGTTTAATCGGGACCTACGAGCAGTACTTC
few	TRBJ2-3	-	TRBV7-2	CASSGGRTDTQYF	TGTGCCAGCAGCGGGGGGAGGACAGATACGCAGTATTTT
-	TRBJ2-3	-	TRBV7-2	CASSLPRAGPTDTQYF	TGTGCCAGCAGCTTACCCAGGGCGGGGCCCACAGATACGCAGTATTTT
-	TRBJ2-2	-	TRBV27	CASRHTGELFF	TGTGCCAGCAGACATACCGGGGAGCTGTTTTTT
few	TRBJ2-1	TRBD2	TRBV2	CASSETSGALNEQFF	TGTGCCAGCAGTGAGACTAGCGGGGCCTTAAATGAGCAGTTCTTC
few	TRBJ2-7	TRBD1	TRBV11-2	CASSRWTGTYEQYF	TGTGCCAGCAGCCGATGGACAGGGACCTACGAGCAGTACTTC
few	TRBJ2-6	-	TRBV19	CASSISRGSGANVLTF	TGTGCCAGTAGTATCTCCCGAGGGTCTGGGGCCAACGTCCTGACTTTC
-	TRBJ2-3	-	TRBV5-1	CASSARQASSTDTQYF	TGCGCCAGCAGCGCGCGACAGGCCTCCAGCACAGATACGCAGTATTTT
-	TRBJ2-7	TRBD1	TRBV10-3	CAITGQEYSYEQYF	TGTGCCATCACCGGACAGGAGTACTCCTACGAGCAGTACTTC
-	TRBJ2-1	TRBD2	TRBV5-4	CASSVLAGGNEQFF	TGTGCCAGCAGCGTACTAGCGGGGGGAAATGAGCAGTTCTTC
few	TRBJ2-3	TRBD1	TRBV6-5	CASRRTGSMGDTQYF	TGTGCCAGCAGAAGGACAGGGTCTATGGGAGATACGCAGTATTTT
-	TRBJ1-5	-	TRBV18	CASSPRPDSNQPQHF	TGTGCCAGCTCACCACGTCCAGATAGCAATCAGCCCCAGCATTTT
few	TRBJ2-2	TRBD2	TRBV4-1	CASSQDVGGANTGELFF	TGCGCCAGCAGCCAAGATGTCGGGGGGGCGAACACCGGGGAGCTGTTTTTT
-	TRBJ2-5	-	TRBV11-2	CASSLVQGPETQYF	TGTGCCAGCAGCTTAGTACAGGGTCCAGAGACCCAGTACTTC
few	TRBJ2-3	TRBD1	TRBV2	CASSGGHTDTQYF	TGTGCCTCTTCAGGGGGCCACACAGATACGCAGTATTTT
few	TRBJ1-1	-	TRBV11-2	CASSLVGVNTEAFF	TGTGCCAGCAGCTTAGTCGGGGTTAACACTGAAGCTTTCTTT
-	TRBJ2-2	TRBD1	TRBV10-2	CASTMAGGTGELFF	TGCGCCAGCACCATGGCAGGGGGAACCGGGGAGCTGTTTTTT
many	TRBJ1-6	-	TRBV7-9	CASSSDSPLHF	TGTGCCAGCAGTTCCGATTCACCCCTCCACTTT
few	TRBJ2-7	-	TRBV5-1	CASSLAYQNNSYEQYF	TGCGCCAGCAGCTTGGCGTATCAAAACAACTCCTACGAGCAGTACTTC
few	TRBJ2-7	-	TRBV6-5	CASSYSTPGRYEQYF	TGTGCCAGCAGTTACTCGACCCCAGGGAGGTACGAGCAGTACTTC
few	TRBJ1-3	-	TRBV2	CASVWDTDLPGNTIYF	TGTGCCAGCGTTTGGGACACGGACCTTCCGGGAAACACCATATATTTT
-	TRBJ2-5	-	TRBV5-1	CASSPLGLEEETQYF	TGCGCCAGCAGCCCCTTGGGCCTGGAAGAAGAGACCCAGTACTTC
few	TRBJ1-5	TRBD1	TRBV12-5	CASGFGDRGGSNQPQHF	TGTGCTAGTGGTTTTGGGGACAGGGGAGGGAGCAATCAGCCCCAGCATTTT
-	TRBJ1-5	-	TRBV7-2	CASSLGSLLNQPQHF	TGTGCCAGCAGCTTAGGTAGTTTACTCAATCAGCCCCAGCATTTT
few	TRBJ2-2	-	TRBV5-4	CASSPEPGVLTGELFF	TGTGCCAGCAGCCCTGAACCGGGGGTCCTCACCGGGGAGCTGTTTTTT
-	TRBJ1-1	-	TRBV5-1	CASSSQTMNTEAFF	TGCGCCAGCAGCTCACAGACCATGAACACTGAAGCTTTCTTT
-	TRBJ2-7	TRBD2	TRBV19	CASSIVAGHEQYF	TGTGCCAGTAGTATAGTAGCGGGGCACGAGCAGTACTTC
-	TRBJ1-2	-	TRBV6-5	CASSPSGVSYGYTF	TGTGCCAGCAGCCCCTCGGGGGTTAGCTATGGCTACACCTTC
few	TRBJ2-1	-	TRBV21-1	CASSKGGTGLREQFF	TGTGCCAGCAGCAAAGGGGGGACAGGGCTCAGGGAGCAGTTCTTC
few	TRBJ2-5	-	TRBV7-6	CASSITGRETQYF	TGTGCCAGCAGCATTACAGGTCGGGAGACCCAGTACTTC
few	TRBJ2-2	TRBD2	TRBV9	CASSVATWASGLNTGELFF	TGTGCCAGCAGCGTAGCTACCTGGGCTAGCGGCTTGAACACCGGGGAGCTGTTTTTT
-	TRBJ2-7	-	TRBV4-2	CASSPSRDTYSEQYF	TGTGCCAGCAGCCCTTCCCGGGACACATATTCGGAGCAGTACTTC
-	TRBJ1-5	TRBD1	TRBV27	CASSRALGTGQNQPQHF	TGTGCCAGCAGCCGCGCCCTTGGGACAGGACAGAATCAGCCCCAGCATTTT
few	TRBJ2-3	TRBD1	TRBV10-2	CASRDTGTGDSDTQYF	TGCGCCAGCAGGGACACCGGGACAGGGGATTCAGATACGCAGTATTTT
few	TRBJ2-7	TRBD1	TRBV5-1	CASRPLDRDLGEQYF	TGCGCCAGCAGACCCCTAGACAGGGACCTCGGCGAGCAGTACTTC
few	TRBJ2-3	TRBD1	TRBV9	CASSVDEGARSDTQYF	TGTGCCAGCAGCGTAGATGAGGGGGCAAGGTCAGATACGCAGTATTTT
few	TRBJ2-4	TRBD2	TRBV5-1	CASSISGGAPDIQYF	TGCGCCAGCAGCATTAGCGGGGGGGCGCCGGACATTCAGTACTTC
few	TRBJ1-1	-	TRBV19	CASSALTRLDRMNTEAFF	TGTGCCAGTAGTGCATTGACAAGGTTGGATAGGATGAACACTGAAGCTTTCTTT
few	TRBJ2-1	-	TRBV18	CASSLGTTNEQFF	TGTGCCAGCTCACTAGGGACAACCAATGAGCAGTTCTTC
-	TRBJ2-1	-	TRBV6-5	CASTLDSHYNEQFF	TGTGCCAGCACCCTGGACAGCCACTACAATGAGCAGTTCTTC
few	TRBJ2-3	-	TRBV11-2	CASGGGQGQYF	TGTGCCAGCGGGGGGGGCCAGGGGCAGTATTTT
few	TRBJ1-6	TRBD1	TRBV18	CASSPTDRGISPLHF	TGTGCCAGCTCACCCACTGACAGGGGGATTTCACCCCTCCACTTT
-	TRBJ2-5	TRBD1	TRBV5-1	CASSLGQGDGQETQYF	TGCGCCAGCAGCTTGGGGCAGGGGGACGGCCAAGAGACCCAGTACTTC
few	TRBJ2-1	-	TRBV5-1	CASSFLAGANNEQFF	TGCGCCAGCAGCTTTCTCGCGGGGGCCAACAATGAGCAGTTCTTC
-	TRBJ2-7	TRBD1	TRBV11-2	CASSSVDRETHNEQYF	TGTGCCAGCAGCTCCGTGGACAGGGAAACCCACAACGAGCAGTACTTC